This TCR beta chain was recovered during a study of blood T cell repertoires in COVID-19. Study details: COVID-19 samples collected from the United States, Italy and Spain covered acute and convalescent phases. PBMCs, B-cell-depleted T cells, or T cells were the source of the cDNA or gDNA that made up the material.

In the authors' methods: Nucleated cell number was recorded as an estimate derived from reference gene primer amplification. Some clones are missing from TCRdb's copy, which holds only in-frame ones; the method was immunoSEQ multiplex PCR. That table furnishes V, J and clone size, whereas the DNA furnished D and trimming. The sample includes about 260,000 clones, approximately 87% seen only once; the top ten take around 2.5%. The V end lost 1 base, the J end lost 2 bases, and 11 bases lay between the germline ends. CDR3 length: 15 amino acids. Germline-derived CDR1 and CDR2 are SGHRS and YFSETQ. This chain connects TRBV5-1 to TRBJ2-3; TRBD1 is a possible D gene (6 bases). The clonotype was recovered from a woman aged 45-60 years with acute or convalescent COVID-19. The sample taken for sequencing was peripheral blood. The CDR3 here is CASSLIGTTTDTQYF. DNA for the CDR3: TGCGCCAGCAGCTTGATTGGGACAACCACAGATACGCAGTATTTT.